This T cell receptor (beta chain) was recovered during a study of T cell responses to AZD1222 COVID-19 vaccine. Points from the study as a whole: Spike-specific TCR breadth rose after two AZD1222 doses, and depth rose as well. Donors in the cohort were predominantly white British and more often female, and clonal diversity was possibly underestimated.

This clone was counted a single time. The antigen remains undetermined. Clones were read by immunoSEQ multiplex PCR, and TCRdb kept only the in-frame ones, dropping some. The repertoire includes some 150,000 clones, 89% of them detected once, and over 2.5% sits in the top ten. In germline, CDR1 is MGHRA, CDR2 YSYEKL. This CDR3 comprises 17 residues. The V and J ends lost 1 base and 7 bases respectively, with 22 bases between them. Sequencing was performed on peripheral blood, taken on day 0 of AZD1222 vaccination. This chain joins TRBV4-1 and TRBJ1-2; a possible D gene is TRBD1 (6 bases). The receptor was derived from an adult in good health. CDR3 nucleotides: TGCGCCAGCAGCCAAGCCCCACAGGGCGCAATCCGTACTGGCTACACCTTC. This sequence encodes CASSQAPQGAIRTGYTF.